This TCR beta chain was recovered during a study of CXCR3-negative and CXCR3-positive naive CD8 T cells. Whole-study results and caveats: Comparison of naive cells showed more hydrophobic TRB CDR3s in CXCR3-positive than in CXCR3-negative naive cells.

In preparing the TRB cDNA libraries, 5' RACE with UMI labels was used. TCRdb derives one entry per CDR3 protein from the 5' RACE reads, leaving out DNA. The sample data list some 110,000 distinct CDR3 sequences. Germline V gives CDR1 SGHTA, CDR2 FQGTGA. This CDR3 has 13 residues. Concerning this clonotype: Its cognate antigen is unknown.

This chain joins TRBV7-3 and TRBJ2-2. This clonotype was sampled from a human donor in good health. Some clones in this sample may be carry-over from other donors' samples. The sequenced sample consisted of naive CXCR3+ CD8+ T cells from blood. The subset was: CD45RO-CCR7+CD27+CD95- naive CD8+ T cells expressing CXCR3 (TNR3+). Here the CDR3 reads CASSRPFTGELFF.